This TCR beta chain was sequenced in a study of blood T cell repertoires in COVID-19. Assay: immunoSEQ multiplex PCR; the TCRdb copy retains only in-frame clones and omits some. The table shows 410,000 or so clones, with approximately 90% occurring only once. J was trimmed by 0 bases and V by 5 bases; bases with no gene match: 8. The CDR3 runs 18 residues. CDR1 is MNHNY and CDR2 is SVGAGI in the germline V gene (reference sequence). Sequenced sample: peripheral blood. The chain carries TRBV6-6 and TRBJ2-3, with TRBD2 identical over 13 bases. This clonotype was sampled from a woman aged 40 to 50 with COVID-19, enrolled during active disease. CDR3 sequence: CASSLTSGGAYSTDTQYF. DNA of the CDR3: TGTGCCAGCAGTCTCACTAGCGGGGGGGCATATAGCACAGATACGCAGTATTTT.